These T cell receptor beta chains were read from a single sample in a study of cytotoxic CD8 clonotypes in ibrutinib-treated CLL. The table came from immunoSEQ multiplex PCR; TCRdb's copy has only in-frame clones and leaves some out. Seen here are about 27,000 clones, around 85% observed once, and the top ten hold 6.5% to 8%. Sequences were derived from PBMCs, sampled after 24 months of ibrutinib treatment. Source of these receptors: a human donor with chronic lymphocytic leukemia. The CDR3 runs from the conserved cysteine through the conserved F or W. D genes are given only for firm matches. Some rows have no size entry. The others give once, few or many, or a class for an expanded clone.

j_gene,d_gene,abundance,v_gene,CDR3aa,CDR3nt
TRBJ2-1,TRBD1,NA,TRBV5-1,CASSLAGTVTYNEQFF,TGCGCCAGCAGCTTAGCCGGGACAGTGACTTACAATGAGCAGTTCTTC
TRBJ2-7,NA,NA,TRBV19,CASTAAPGYEQYF,TGTGCCAGTACGGCGGCCCCGGGCTACGAGCAGTACTTC
TRBJ1-5,TRBD1,NA,TRBV6-1,CASSALQGYSNQPQHF,TGTGCCAGCAGTGCTTTACAGGGGTATAGCAATCAGCCCCAGCATTTT
TRBJ2-5,NA,NA,TRBV10-1,CASSEGRVGRQETQYF,TGCGCCAGCAGTGAGGGAAGGGTTGGGAGGCAAGAGACCCAGTACTTC
TRBJ2-1,NA,NA,TRBV7-2,CASSLRTGSDEQFF,TGTGCCAGCAGCTTGCGAACAGGGAGCGATGAGCAGTTCTTC
TRBJ1-2,TRBD1,NA,TRBV7-9,CASSPWRGPGQGAFYGYTF,TGTGCCAGCAGTCCTTGGCGGGGGCCGGGACAGGGGGCTTTCTATGGCTACACCTTC
TRBJ2-1,NA,NA,TRBV7-2,CASSLDYSLFNEQFF,TGTGCCAGCAGCTTGGACTATTCCCTCTTCAATGAGCAGTTCTTC
TRBJ2-7,TRBD2,once,TRBV7-8,CASTSGGRYEQYF,TGTGCCAGCACCAGCGGGGGCCGCTACGAGCAGTACTTC
TRBJ2-1,NA,NA,TRBV4-1,CASSQPTGSYNEQFF,TGCGCCAGCAGCCAACCGACAGGCTCCTACAATGAGCAGTTCTTC
TRBJ2-7,TRBD1,NA,TRBV4-1,CASSQDTHSTGDRYEQYF,TGCGCCAGCAGCCAGGACACACATTCGACAGGGGATCGCTACGAGCAGTACTTC
TRBJ2-2,NA,NA,TRBV11-2,CASSILGGRLTNTGELFF,TGTGCCAGCAGCATCCTAGGAGGGCGCTTGACGAACACCGGGGAGCTGTTTTTT
TRBJ1-2,NA,NA,TRBV6-1,CASTQARTNTF,TGTGCCAGCACCCAAGCCAGAACTAACACCTTC
TRBJ1-1,NA,NA,TRBV27,CASSFGSPGATEAFF,TGTGCCAGCAGTTTCGGCAGCCCTGGGGCCACTGAAGCTTTCTTT